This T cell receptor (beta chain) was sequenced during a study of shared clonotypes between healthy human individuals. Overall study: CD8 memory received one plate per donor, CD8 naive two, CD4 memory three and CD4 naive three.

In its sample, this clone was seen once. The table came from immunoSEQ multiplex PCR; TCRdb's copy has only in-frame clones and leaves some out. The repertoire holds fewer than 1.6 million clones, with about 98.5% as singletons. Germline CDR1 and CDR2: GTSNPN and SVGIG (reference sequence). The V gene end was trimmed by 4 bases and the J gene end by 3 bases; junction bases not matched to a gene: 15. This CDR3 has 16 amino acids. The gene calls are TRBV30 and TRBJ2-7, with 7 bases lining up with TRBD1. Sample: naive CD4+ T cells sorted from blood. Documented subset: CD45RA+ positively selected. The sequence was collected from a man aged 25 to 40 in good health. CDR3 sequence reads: CAWTQQPTGFGYEQYF. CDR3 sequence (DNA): TGTGCCTGGACCCAACAGCCGACAGGGTTTGGCTACGAGCAGTACTTC.